The 13 T cell receptor beta chains below come from one sample, sequenced in a study of OX40 agonist ivuxolimab in advanced cancers. Sequenced by immunoSEQ multiplex PCR; TCRdb stores in-frame clones only, minus some. This sample has about 68,000 clones; about 83% occur once, and the top ten carry 6.5% to 7.5%. The sample consisted of CD4+ or CD8+ T cells sorted from blood, taken in a trial of the OX40 agonist ivuxolimab. The receptor set was obtained from an adult with an advanced solid tumor such as melanoma, head and neck, liver or kidney cancer.

This clone was picked up one time. The chain recombines TRBV7-9 with TRBJ1-2; D uncertain. CDR1 and CDR2 (germline): SEHNR, FQNEAQ (reference sequence). The CDR3 spans 13 residues. The germline V and J ends were trimmed by 2 bases and 2 bases, with 6 bases remaining between them. The CDR3 sequence: CASSLRENYGYTF. The CDR3 nucleotides are TGTGCCAGCAGCTTAAGAGAGAACTATGGCTACACCTTC. The full variable domain, completed using reference TRBV7-9 and TRBJ1-2, is DTGVSQNPRHKITKRGQNVTFRCDPISEHNRLYWYRQTLGQGPEFLTYFQNEAQLEKSRLLSDRFSAERPKGSFSTLEIQRTEQGDSAMYLCASSLRENYGYTFGSGTRLTVV.

This rearrangement joins TRBV11-1 to TRBJ2-3; 10 nucleotides match TRBD1. The germline gives CDR1 SGHAT, CDR2 FQDESV (reference sequence). The CDR3 totals 14 residues. V lost 6 bases, J lost 6 bases, and 6 bases stayed unmatched. The CDR3: CASRLRQGADTQYF. As DNA, the CDR3 is TGTGCCAGCAGGCTGAGACAGGGGGCGGATACGCAGTATTTT. The complete variable domain, with remaining parts taken from reference TRBV11-1 and TRBJ2-3, reads EAEVAQSPRYKITEKSQAVAFWCDPISGHATLYWYRQILGQGPELLVQFQDESVVDDSQLPKDRFSAERLKGVDSTLKIQPAELGDSAMYLCASRLRQGADTQYFGPGTRLTVL.

The chain is built from TRBV12-5 and TRBJ2-2; possibly TRBD1 or TRBD2 for D (5 bases each). In germline, CDR1 is LGHNT, CDR2 FRNRAP. Trimming removed 6 bases at V and 5 bases at J, with 16 bases between. The CDR3 spans 15 residues. CDR3 residues: CASGTGTESTGELFF. The CDR3 DNA follows: TGTGCTAGTGGCACCGGGACGGAGAGTACCGGGGAGCTGTTTTTT.

The chain recombines TRBV28 with TRBJ1-2, with 7 bases that match TRBD1. V was pared by 5 bases and J by 7 bases, with 4 bases of the junction left unmatched. CDR1 is MDHEN and CDR2 is SYDVKM in the germline V gene. The CDR3 loop spans 12 amino acids. The CDR3 DNA is TGTGCCAGCAGTCTGAGGACAGGTGGCTACACCTTC. It encodes CASSLRTGGYTF.

The chain carries TRBV7-2 and TRBJ1-3; no definite D call. The CDR3 is 16 amino acids. In germline, CDR1 is SGHTA, CDR2 FQGNSA. Trimming took 4 bases from V and 1 from J, leaving 14 bases between them. The DNA of the CDR3 is TGTGCCAGCAGCTCCCGGGGTGGCCTGTCTGGAAACACCATATATTTT. Protein sequence: CASSSRGGLSGNTIYF.

The chain uses TRBV6-1 and TRBJ2-5; TRBD2 aligns across 10 bases. The CDR3 totals 15 residues. Germline trimming cut 1 base from V and 1 base from J; bases unmatched to any gene: 0. The germline CDR1 and CDR2 sequences are MNHNS and SASEGT. This CDR3 is CASSEVAGGQETQYF. In DNA form, the CDR3 reads TGTGCCAGCAGTGAAGTAGCGGGGGGCCAAGAGACCCAGTACTTC.

The chain has TRBV18 and TRBJ1-2; 7 bases line up with TRBD1. After removal of 3 bases from V and 8 bases from J, the junction contained 6 bases not matched to a gene. This CDR3 is 13 amino acids long. Germline V gene lookup returns CDR1 KGHSH and CDR2 LQKENI. CDR3 in DNA: TGTGCCAGCTCACCCGGACAGGAAGGGGGCTACACCTTC. Translated, it gives CASSPGQEGGYTF. Drawing the rest from reference TRBV18 and TRBJ1-2, the complete variable domain is NAGVMQNPRHLVRRRGQEARLRCSPMKGHSHVYWYRQLPEEGLKFMVYLQKENIIDESGMPKERFSAEFPKEGPSILRIQQVVRGDSAAYFCASSPGQEGGYTFGSGTRLTVV.

This chain uses TRBV27 with TRBJ2-1, with 10 positions matching TRBD2. The junction had 8 bases not matched to a gene; V was cut back by 5 bases and J by 7 bases. This CDR3 has 15 residues. Germline CDR1 is MNHEY and CDR2 is SMNVEV (reference sequence). CDR3 bases: TGTGCCAGCAGTCTAATAGCGGGAGGACTGAATGAGCAGTTCTTC. Protein sequence: CASSLIAGGLNEQFF.

The chain joins TRBV5-1 to TRBJ1-1; D is unclear. The V and J ends lost 0 bases and 4 bases respectively, with 13 bases between them. The CDR3 has 15 residues. Germline V gives CDR1 SGHRS, CDR2 YFSETQ. CDR3 sequence: CASSLEGIRGTEAFF. The CDR3 DNA reads TGCGCCAGCAGCTTGGAAGGGATTCGCGGCACTGAAGCTTTCTTT. The full variable domain, with the rest looked up from reference TRBV5-1 and TRBJ1-1, is KAGVTQTPRYLIKTRGQQVTLSCSPISGHRSVSWYQQTPGQGLQFLFEYFSETQRNKGNFPGRFSGRQFSNSRSEMNVSTLELGDSALYLCASSLEGIRGTEAFFGQGTRLTVV.

The CDR3 protein is CASSVVGLAGGSTDTQYF. For the CDR3, the DNA is TGTGCCAGCAGCGTAGTCGGACTAGCGGGAGGGAGCACAGATACGCAGTATTTT. This chain joins TRBV9 and TRBJ2-3; 15 bases are shared with TRBD2. Germline loops: CDR1 SGDLS, CDR2 YYNGEE. The J segment lost 0 bases and the V segment lost 0 bases, leaving 2 bases of the junction unmatched. The CDR3 consists of 18 residues.

J is TRBJ1-2 and V is TRBV27, with 10 bases identical to TRBD1. Trimming at V came to 6 bases and at J to 8 bases, leaving 9 bases not matched to a gene. Germline CDR1 and CDR2: MNHEY and SMNVEV (reference sequence). The CDR3 contains 14 residues. CDR3 sequence (DNA): TGTGCCAGCAGGCCGGGACAGGGGTTTCGCGGCTACACCTTC. Amino acid sequence: CASRPGQGFRGYTF.

The V and J genes are TRBV5-1 and TRBJ1-4, with a weak D call TRBD1 (6 bases). There are 14 residues in the CDR3. Between the trimmed V and J ends, which lost 0 bases and 4 bases, there was a span of 7 bases. CDR1 is SGHRS and CDR2 is YFSETQ in the germline V gene. The CDR3 region has the DNA TGCGCCAGCAGCTTGGGGACAGTTAATGAAAAACTGTTTTTT. It specifies CASSLGTVNEKLFF.

The chain is built from TRBV14 and TRBJ2-1; unclear D gene. Germline V CDR1 and CDR2: SGHDN, FVKESK. CDR3 length: 16 amino acids. With 3 bases removed from V and 7 bases from J, the gap between germline ends came to 19 bases. The DNA for the CDR3 is TGTGCCAGCAGCCAGGGATCTGGCAGGCTGGGGAATGAGCAGTTCTTC. Its translation: CASSQGSGRLGNEQFF.